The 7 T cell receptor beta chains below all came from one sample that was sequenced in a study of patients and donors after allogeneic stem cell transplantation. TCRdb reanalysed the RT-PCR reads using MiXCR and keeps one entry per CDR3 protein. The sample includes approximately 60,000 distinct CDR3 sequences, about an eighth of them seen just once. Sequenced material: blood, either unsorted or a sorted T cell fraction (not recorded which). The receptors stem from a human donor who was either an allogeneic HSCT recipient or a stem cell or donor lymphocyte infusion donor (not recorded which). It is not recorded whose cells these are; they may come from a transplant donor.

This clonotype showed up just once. The CDR3 here is CASSLGEDTQYF. The DNA of the CDR3 is TGTGCCAGCAGCTTAGGGGAGGATACGCAGTATTTT. The J gene is TRBJ2-3, the V gene TRBV7-9; perhaps TRBD2 as D (5 bases). This CDR3 contains 12 residues. The V gene lost 1 base and the J gene lost 6 bases, with 5 bases spanning the gap. Germline CDR1 reads SEHNR; CDR2 reads FQNEAQ (reference sequence).

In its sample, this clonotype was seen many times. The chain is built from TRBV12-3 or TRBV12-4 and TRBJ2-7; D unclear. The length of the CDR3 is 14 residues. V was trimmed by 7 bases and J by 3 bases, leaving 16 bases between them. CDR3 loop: CASTHAGLNYEQYF. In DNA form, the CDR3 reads TGTGCCAGCACCCACGCCGGGCTTAACTACGAGCAGTACTTC.

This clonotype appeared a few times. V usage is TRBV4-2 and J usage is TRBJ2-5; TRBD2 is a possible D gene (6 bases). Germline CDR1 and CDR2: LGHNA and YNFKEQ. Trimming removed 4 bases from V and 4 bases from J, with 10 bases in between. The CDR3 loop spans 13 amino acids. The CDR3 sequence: CASSPGAGETQYF. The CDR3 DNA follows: TGTGCCAGCAGCCCTGGAGCGGGAGAGACCCAGTACTTC.

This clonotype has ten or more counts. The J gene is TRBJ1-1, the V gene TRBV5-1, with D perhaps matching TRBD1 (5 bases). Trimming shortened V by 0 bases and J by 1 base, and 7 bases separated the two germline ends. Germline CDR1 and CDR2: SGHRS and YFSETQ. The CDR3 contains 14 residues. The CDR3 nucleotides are TGCGCCAGCAGCTTGGCTGGGGCGAACACTGAAGCTTTCTTT. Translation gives CASSLAGANTEAFF.

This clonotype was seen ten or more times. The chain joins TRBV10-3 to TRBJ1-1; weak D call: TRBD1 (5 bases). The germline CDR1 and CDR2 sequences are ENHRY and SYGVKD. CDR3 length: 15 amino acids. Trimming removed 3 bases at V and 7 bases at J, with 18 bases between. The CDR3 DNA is TGTGCCATCAGTGATCAAGGGGCAGGGAAAATTGAAGCTTTCTTT. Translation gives CAISDQGAGKIEAFF.

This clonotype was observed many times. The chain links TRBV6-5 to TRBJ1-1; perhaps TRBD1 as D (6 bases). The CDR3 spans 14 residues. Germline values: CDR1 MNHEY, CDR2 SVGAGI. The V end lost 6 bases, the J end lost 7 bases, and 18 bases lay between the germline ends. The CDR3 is CASSVGHRAFEAFF. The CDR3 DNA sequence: TGTGCCAGCAGCGTCGGTCACAGGGCTTTTGAAGCTTTCTTT.

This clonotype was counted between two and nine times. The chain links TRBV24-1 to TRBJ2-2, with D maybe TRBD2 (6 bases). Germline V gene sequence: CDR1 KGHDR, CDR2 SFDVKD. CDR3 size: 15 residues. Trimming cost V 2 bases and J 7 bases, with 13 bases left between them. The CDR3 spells CATSDSELGGGELFF. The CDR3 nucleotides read TGTGCCACCAGTGATTCAGAACTGGGGGGCGGGGAGCTGTTTTTT.